The T cell receptor beta chain under discussion was sequenced for a study of blood T cell repertoires in COVID-19. Measured with immunoSEQ multiplex PCR; TCRdb has only the in-frame clones, and not every one. The sample holds about 190,000 clones, approximately 84% seen once. The CDR3 spans 15 residues. V was cut by 3 bases and J by 4 bases, with 15 bases left in between. Germline V CDR1 and CDR2: MDHEN, SYDVKM. This TCR derives from a woman under 40 who had recovered from COVID-19. The sample consisted of PBMCs or T cells enriched from blood (not recorded which). The chain uses TRBV28 and TRBJ1-2; D is perhaps TRBD1 (6 bases). CDR3 sequence (DNA): TGTGCCAGCAGTTTCCGTGGGCAGGGGACCTATGGCTACACCTTC. It specifies CASSFRGQGTYGYTF.